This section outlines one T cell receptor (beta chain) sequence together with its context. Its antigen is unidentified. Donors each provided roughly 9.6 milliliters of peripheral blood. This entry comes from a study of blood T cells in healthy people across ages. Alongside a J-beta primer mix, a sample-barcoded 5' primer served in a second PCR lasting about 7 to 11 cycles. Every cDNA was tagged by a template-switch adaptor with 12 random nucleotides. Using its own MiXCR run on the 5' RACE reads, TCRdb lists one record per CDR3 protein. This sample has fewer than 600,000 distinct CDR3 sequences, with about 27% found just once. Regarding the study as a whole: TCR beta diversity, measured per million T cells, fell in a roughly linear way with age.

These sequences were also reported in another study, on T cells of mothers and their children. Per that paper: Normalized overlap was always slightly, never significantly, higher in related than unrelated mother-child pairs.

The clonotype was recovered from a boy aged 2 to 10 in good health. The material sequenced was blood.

The CDR3 region has the DNA TGTGCCAGCTCTCTCGAAGCTATACGGGGAGGCTACACCTTC. This translates into CASSLEAIRGGYTF. The V call is TRBV18, the J call TRBJ1-2; D unclear. From germline, CDR1 is KGHSH and CDR2 LQKENI. This CDR3 contains 14 residues. V was shortened by 6 bases and J by 8 bases, with 19 bases between the two germline ends.